The 32 T cell receptor beta chains given below trace back to one sample, sequenced in a study of regulatory T cells in long-lasting Graves disease. CDR3 regions were amplified by Arm-PCR using iRepertoire HTBI primers to build TCR beta libraries. MiXCR, applied by TCRdb to the multiplex PCR reads, yields one record per CDR3 protein. This sample has hundreds of thousands of distinct CDR3 sequences, with roughly 14% found just once. Time point in this sample: newly diagnosed GD, antithyroid drugs for less than 3 months. Making the TCR library involved RNA that had been extracted from PBMCs. This sample was shared with a second study, whose subject was T cells in Graves' hyperthyroidism and ophthalmopathy.

The sample in question was peripheral blood mononuclear cells (PBMCs), obtained at new diagnosis, from a patient treated with antithyroid drugs. These receptors were collected from a young man with Graves disease.

Points on this clonotype: A much larger clone is a single base away; this may be a read error. This chain links TRBV6-2 or TRBV6-3 with TRBJ2-7, with TRBD1 as a possible D gene (5 bases). The CDR3 is 15 amino acids. Germline V gene sequence: CDR1 MNHEY, CDR2 SVGEGT. V dropped 5 bases and J dropped 0 bases, with 14 bases sitting between them. CDR3 residues: CASSLQTAHSYEQYF. The CDR3 region has the DNA TGTGCCAGCAGTCTTCAGACAGCCCACTCCTACGAGCAGTACTTC.

This clonotype was seen a handful of times. This sequence joins TRBV19 and TRBJ2-3; tentatively, D is TRBD2 (6 bases). Germline loops: CDR1 LNHDA, CDR2 SQIVND (reference sequence). CDR3 length: 14 residues. V dropped 9 bases and J dropped 0 bases, with 13 bases sitting between them. CDR3 bases: TGTGCCAGCAAGCGGGCCTCTAGCACAGATACGCAGTATTTT. Residues: CASKRASSTDTQYF.

This clonotype occurred many times. This chain joins TRBV2 and TRBJ2-1, with 12 nucleotides matching TRBD1. The length of the CDR3 is 12 residues. With V trimmed by 11 bases and J by 7 bases, 3 bases remained unmatched. Germline V gene lookup returns CDR1 SNHLY and CDR2 FYNNEI. CDR3 nucleotide sequence: TGTGCCGGGGACAGGGGGCGAAATGAGCAGTTCTTC. Its protein is CAGDRGRNEQFF.

This clonotype showed up many times. The chain uses TRBV12-3 or TRBV12-4 and TRBJ2-3; 9 bases align to TRBD2. The CDR3 sequence is 15 residues long. V was clipped by 5 bases and J by 9 bases; unmatched bases: 12. CDR3 nucleotides: TGTGCCAGCAGTCTCGCGGCTAGCGGGATTTGGACGCAGTATTTT. The encoded protein is CASSLAASGIWTQYF.

This clonotype was seen repeatedly, ten times or more. This chain joins TRBV2 and TRBJ1-2, with D possibly TRBD1 on 6 matching bases. The CDR3 contains 13 residues. The germline CDR1 and CDR2 sequences are SNHLY and FYNNEI. Trimming left V 4 bases short and J 2 bases short, with 8 bases between. CDR3 in DNA: TGTGCCAGCAGTGGGACAGCCAACTATGGCTACACCTTC. Translating gives CASSGTANYGYTF.

This clonotype was recorded many times. This sequence joins TRBV7-9 and TRBJ2-3; perhaps D is TRBD1 or TRBD2 (5 bases each). V lost 5 bases and J 6 bases, leaving 12 bases between the germline ends. The CDR3 has 13 amino acids. Germline values: CDR1 SEHNR, CDR2 FQNEAQ (reference sequence). The CDR3 DNA is TGTGCCAGCAGCCCCGAGGGGTCCGATACGCAGTATTTT. Translating gives CASSPEGSDTQYF.

This clonotype was detected only a few times. The chain is built from TRBV3-1 and TRBJ2-5; D remains unclear. Germline V gene data show CDR1 as LGHDT and CDR2 as YNNKEL (reference sequence). With 6 bases removed from V and 1 base from J, the gap between germline ends came to 12 bases. The CDR3 totals 14 residues. CDR3: CASRRASAQETQYF. The CDR3 nucleotides are TGTGCCAGCAGGCGAGCCTCGGCCCAAGAGACCCAGTACTTC.

This clonotype turned up a few times. V is TRBV4-2 and J is TRBJ1-2; no reliable D call. The V and J ends lost 1 base and 1 base respectively, with 10 bases between them. The length of the CDR3 is 15 residues. Germline CDR1 LGHNA, CDR2 YNFKEQ. CDR3: CASSQVRGFNYGYTF. The CDR3 region has the DNA TGTGCCAGCAGCCAAGTGCGGGGATTTAACTATGGCTACACCTTC.

This clonotype showed up many times. V and J are TRBV2 and TRBJ2-1; D may be TRBD2 (5 bases). With 3 bases removed from V and 10 bases from J, the gap between germline ends came to 7 bases. Germline V gene sequence: CDR1 SNHLY, CDR2 FYNNEI. This CDR3 has 11 residues. CDR3 sequence reads: CASSEEREQFF. The CDR3 DNA is TGTGCCAGCAGTGAGGAGCGGGAGCAGTTCTTC.

This clonotype turned up a few times. The chain recombines TRBV7-2 with TRBJ1-3, with 9 bases aligning to TRBD1. With V trimmed by 4 bases and J by 0 bases, 4 bases remained unmatched. CDR1 is SGHTA, CDR2 FQGNSA, per germline. This CDR3 is 16 amino acids long. The CDR3, as DNA: TGTGCCAGCAGCTCCACAGGGGGCTACTCTGGAAACACCATATATTTT. Translated, it gives CASSSTGGYSGNTIYF.

V is TRBV6-4 and J is TRBJ2-4; D is perhaps TRBD2 (5 bases). Trimming removed 5 bases from V and 6 bases from J, with 11 bases in between. Germline CDR1 is MRHNA and CDR2 is SNTAGT. CDR3 length equals 13 residues. For the CDR3, the DNA is TGTGCCAGCAGTTACTATCGGGGAAACATTCAGTACTTC. It encodes CASSYYRGNIQYF.

This clonotype occurred a few times. This chain uses TRBV7-2 with TRBJ2-7, with 8 bases fitting TRBD2. The CDR3 runs to 17 residues. Germline CDR1 and CDR2: SGHTA and FQGNSA. J lost 3 bases, V lost 5 bases, and 15 bases had no gene match. CDR3 amino acids: CASSKLAGPWEGYEQYF. In nucleotides, the CDR3 is TGTGCCAGCAGCAAGTTAGCGGGACCCTGGGAGGGCTACGAGCAGTACTTC.

The chain has TRBV30 and TRBJ1-2; 7 bases line up with TRBD1. The CDR3 sequence is 14 residues long. Looked up from germline, CDR1 is GTSNPN and CDR2 is SVGIG (reference sequence). J was trimmed by 7 bases and V by 2 bases; bases with no gene match: 10. CDR3 residues: CAWSSPTGRRGYTF. The CDR3 coding sequence is TGTGCCTGGAGTAGCCCGACAGGGCGGCGTGGCTACACCTTC.

This chain connects TRBV20-1 to TRBJ1-2; no firm D call. Between the trimmed V and J ends, which lost 5 bases and 6 bases, there was a span of 10 bases. Germline assignment: CDR1 DFQATT and CDR2 SNEGSKA (reference sequence). CDR3 size: 11 residues. CDR3 region: CSAGGFDGYTF. DNA of the CDR3: TGCAGTGCTGGAGGGTTTGATGGCTACACCTTC.

In its sample, this clonotype was seen a few times. This chain connects TRBV20-1 to TRBJ2-5; D unclear. V was cut by 4 bases and J by 1 base, with 7 bases left in between. Germline V CDR1 and CDR2: DFQATT, SNEGSKA (reference sequence). The CDR3 loop spans 12 amino acids. Written as DNA, the CDR3 is TGCAGTGCTACCGAAGGCCAAGAGACCCAGTACTTC. Its protein product is CSATEGQETQYF.

This clonotype has just a few counts. The rearrangement uses TRBV7-6 and TRBJ1-5, with D possibly matching TRBD1 (6 bases). Trimming removed 1 base at V and 2 bases at J, with 12 bases between. This CDR3 region has 16 residues. The germline V gene encodes CDR1 SGHVS and CDR2 FNYEAQ. CDR3 residues: CASSLDGGPGNQPQHF. CDR3 DNA: TGTGCCAGCAGCTTAGATGGGGGGCCGGGCAATCAGCCCCAGCATTTT.

In its sample, this clonotype was seen many times. The chain carries TRBV11-2 and TRBJ1-5; unclear D gene. CDR1 is SGHAT, CDR2 FQNNGV, per germline. Between the trimmed V and J ends, which lost 5 bases and 6 bases, there was a span of 26 bases. This CDR3 contains 18 residues. The CDR3 sequence is CASSRWGFGRMGGQPQHF. In DNA form, the CDR3 reads TGTGCCAGCAGCCGGTGGGGATTCGGACGCATGGGAGGTCAGCCCCAGCATTTT.

J is TRBJ1-4 and V is TRBV9; TRBD1 matches at 9 bases. Per the germline V gene, CDR1 is SGDLS and CDR2 is YYNGEE. The V and J ends lost 0 bases and 8 bases, in that order; junction bases with no gene match: 5. CDR3 length equals 15 residues. The CDR3 coding sequence is TGTGCCAGCAGCGTAGGCGGACAGGGGATGGAAAAACTGTTTTTT. Protein sequence: CASSVGGQGMEKLFF.

This clonotype was detected a few times. The CDR3 sequence: CATSDLRRPDTQYF. In DNA form, the CDR3 reads TGTGCCACCAGTGATTTGAGAAGGCCAGATACGCAGTATTTT. The genes are TRBV24-1 and TRBJ2-3; D not resolved. The CDR3 covers 14 residues. Germline V gene lookup returns CDR1 KGHDR and CDR2 SFDVKD. Trimming left V 0 bases short and J 4 bases short, with 7 bases between.

This clonotype has just a few counts. This rearrangement joins TRBV20-1 to TRBJ2-3; the D gene could be TRBD1 or TRBD2 (5 bases each). Germline-derived CDR1 and CDR2 are DFQATT and SNEGSKA (reference sequence). The CDR3 contains 13 residues. Between the trimmed V and J ends, which lost 6 bases and 3 bases, there was a span of 13 bases. This CDR3 is CSALERGTDTQYF. For the CDR3, the DNA is TGCAGTGCCCTTGAGAGGGGAACAGATACGCAGTATTTT.

As for this clonotype: This may arise from a read error, as a much more abundant clone is one base away. DNA of the CDR3: TGTGCCAGCAGCCAGGGACTCCAGGGGGTTGAGCAGTACTTC. Protein: CASSQGLQGVEQYF. The chain is built from TRBV3-1 and TRBJ2-7; D perhaps matches TRBD1 (7 bases). Trimming took off 3 bases at V and 7 bases at J, with 16 bases between the two ends. This CDR3 contains 14 residues. Looked up from germline, CDR1 is LGHDT and CDR2 is YNNKEL (reference sequence).

This clonotype has a count of ten or more. V is TRBV10-3 and J is TRBJ1-4, with 11 nucleotides matching TRBD1. CDR3 length equals 15 residues. Germline V CDR1 and CDR2: ENHRY, SYGVKD. V lost 5 bases and J lost 7; bases outside the gene matches: 6. CDR3 nucleotide sequence: TGTGCCATCAGTAGCCGGGACAGGGGGTCTGAAAAACTGTTTTTT. The encoded protein is CAISSRDRGSEKLFF.

This clonotype has a count of ten or more. The gene calls are TRBV2 and TRBJ2-2; TRBD2 aligns across 7 bases. Germline CDR1 reads SNHLY; CDR2 reads FYNNEI. This CDR3 region has 14 residues. With 9 bases clipped from V and 0 bases from J, the junction kept 4 bases outside the gene matches. The CDR3 bases are TGTGCCAGTGCGGGGGTTTCGAACACCGGGGAGCTGTTTTTT. Amino acids: CASAGVSNTGELFF.

Notes on this clonotype: This could be a read error, since a much larger clone is one nucleotide away. Because it lacks the conserved phenylalanine or tryptophan at the end, this CDR3 is likely a read error. The CDR3, as DNA: TGTGCCAGTAGTCCCGATCTATCCCACGAGCAGTACTTA. Its protein product is CASSPDLSHEQYL. V is TRBV19 and J is TRBJ2-7; D not resolved. The V end was cut by 5 bases, the J end by 5 bases, with 13 bases between. There are 13 residues in the CDR3. Germline loops: CDR1 LNHDA, CDR2 SQIVND (reference sequence).

Only a few counts were recorded for this clonotype. This sequence joins TRBV7-8 and TRBJ2-7, with TRBD2 as a possible D gene (5 bases). Germline-derived CDR1 and CDR2 are SGHVS and FQNEAQ. With 6 bases removed from V and 2 bases from J, the gap between germline ends came to 8 bases. The CDR3 sequence is 12 residues long. The CDR3 region is CASRSGAYEQYF. The CDR3 DNA sequence: TGTGCCAGCAGAAGCGGTGCCTACGAGCAGTACTTC.

This clonotype showed up many times. The chain has TRBV27 and TRBJ2-1, with a weak D call TRBD1 (5 bases). Trimming stripped 2 bases from V and 4 bases from J, with 9 bases between. CDR1 is MNHEY, CDR2 SMNVEV, per germline (reference sequence). This CDR3 has 14 amino acids. The CDR3 loop is CASSLRGFYNEQFF. The DNA of the CDR3 is TGTGCCAGCAGTTTAAGGGGTTTTTACAATGAGCAGTTCTTC.

The table lists this clonotype with many counts. This rearrangement joins TRBV5-1 to TRBJ2-7; 14 nucleotides line up with TRBD2. The J segment lost 5 bases and the V segment lost 2 bases, leaving 9 bases of the junction unmatched. The CDR3 is 17 amino acids. CDR1 is SGHRS and CDR2 is YFSETQ in the germline V gene. CDR3 in amino acids: CASSFISGLAGVNEQYF. Written as DNA, the CDR3 is TGCGCCAGCAGCTTTATATCGGGACTAGCGGGAGTGAACGAGCAGTACTTC.

This clonotype was counted many times. The chain couples TRBV16 to TRBJ1-1; a weak D match, TRBD1 (5 bases). The length of the CDR3 is 13 residues. V lost 2 bases and J lost 3, with 7 bases in between. The germline gives CDR1 KGHSY, CDR2 FQNENV. The CDR3 coding sequence is TGTGCCAGCAGCCAACAGGGACACACTGAAGCTTTCTTT. It is translated as CASSQQGHTEAFF.

The rearrangement joins TRBV12-5 to TRBJ1-6; a possible D gene is TRBD1 (5 bases). Germline V gene lookup returns CDR1 LGHNT and CDR2 FRNRAP. V lost 2 bases and J lost 7, with 12 bases in between. This CDR3 spans 15 amino acids. The CDR3 DNA reads as TGTGCTAGTGGTTTGTGGAGGGGACGGAATTCACCCCTCCACTTT. As protein: CASGLWRGRNSPLHF.

This clonotype was recorded at least ten times. The V and J genes are TRBV12-3 or TRBV12-4 and TRBJ2-4; 7 bases are shared with TRBD1. CDR3 length: 15 residues. V gave up 6 bases and J gave up 8 bases; unmatched junction bases: 13. Written as DNA, the CDR3 is TGTGCCAGCAGCCCCCCGACAGGGAGTAGTTACATTCAGTACTTC. The encoded protein is CASSPPTGSSYIQYF.

This clonotype showed up many times. This chain uses TRBV6-5 with TRBJ2-7, with 13 bases that match TRBD2. This CDR3 comprises 15 residues. Germline V gene data show CDR1 as MNHEY and CDR2 as SVGAGI. V gave up 2 bases and J gave up 4 bases; unmatched junction bases: 2. CDR3: CASSYRTSGSYEQYF. DNA of the CDR3: TGTGCCAGCAGTTACCGGACTAGCGGGAGTTACGAGCAGTACTTC.

Concerning this clonotype: With a much larger clone just one base away, this may be a read error. This is likely a read error, given that the CDR3 carries no conserved phenylalanine or tryptophan at its end. The genes are TRBV20-1 and TRBJ2-1; unclear D gene. This CDR3 has 10 amino acids. Germline loops: CDR1 DFQATT, CDR2 SNEGSKA (reference sequence). Trimming removed 5 bases at V and 11 bases at J, with 10 bases between. CDR3 DNA sequence: TGCAGTGCTCTTTTTGGACAGCAGTTCTTA. Protein: CSALFGQQFL.